This TCR beta chain comes out of a study of OX40 agonist ivuxolimab in advanced cancers. Whole-study context: At under 85% male, the cohort had a mean age of around 56 years, ranging from roughly 20 to 80. General study results and limits: Relative to CD4+ cells, CD8+ T cells on average had more expanded clones.

Comments on this clone: Its antigen is still unknown.

Germline V gene sequence: CDR1 LGHNA, CDR2 YSLEER. V lost 1 base and J 2 bases, leaving 12 bases between the germline ends. The CDR3 has 15 residues. Some clones are missing from TCRdb's copy, which holds only in-frame ones; the method was immunoSEQ multiplex PCR. The data show tens of thousands of clones, around 81% seen once. Patients with autoimmune history or systemic immunosuppression were excluded. Samples of blood were obtained at baseline, on cycle 4 day 1, and on cycle 7 day 1. The sequencing used CD4+ or CD8+ T cells sorted from blood, collected in a trial of the OX40 agonist ivuxolimab. The genes are TRBV4-3 and TRBJ2-7; D could derive from TRBD1 or TRBD2 (5 bases each). The TCR was taken from an adult with an advanced solid tumor such as melanoma, head and neck, liver or kidney cancer. The DNA for the CDR3 is TGCGCCAGCAGCCAAGGTCGGGACCGTACCTACGAGCAGTACTTC. It is translated as CASSQGRDRTYEQYF.